This T cell receptor (beta chain) appears in the sequencing data of a study of blood T cell repertoires in COVID-19. Whole-study context: PBMCs, B-cell-depleted T cells, or T cells provided the cDNA or gDNA that made up the material.

TCRdb's copy holds only in-frame clones and misses some; the assay was immunoSEQ multiplex PCR. The repertoire holds under 150,000 clones, with around 80% as singletons. Germline V lookup: CDR1 SEHNR, CDR2 FQNEAQ (reference sequence). Germline trimming cut 0 bases from V and 6 bases from J; bases unmatched to any gene: 9. This CDR3 is 17 amino acids long. The chain recombines TRBV7-9 with TRBJ2-3, with 10 bases fitting TRBD2. This receptor was taken from a man in his forties or fifties with acute COVID-19. Sequencing was performed on PBMCs or T cells enriched from blood (not recorded which). The CDR3 sequence is CASSLALLAGGGDTQYF. The CDR3 nucleotides are TGTGCCAGCAGCTTAGCGCTTTTAGCGGGAGGAGGGGATACGCAGTATTTT.